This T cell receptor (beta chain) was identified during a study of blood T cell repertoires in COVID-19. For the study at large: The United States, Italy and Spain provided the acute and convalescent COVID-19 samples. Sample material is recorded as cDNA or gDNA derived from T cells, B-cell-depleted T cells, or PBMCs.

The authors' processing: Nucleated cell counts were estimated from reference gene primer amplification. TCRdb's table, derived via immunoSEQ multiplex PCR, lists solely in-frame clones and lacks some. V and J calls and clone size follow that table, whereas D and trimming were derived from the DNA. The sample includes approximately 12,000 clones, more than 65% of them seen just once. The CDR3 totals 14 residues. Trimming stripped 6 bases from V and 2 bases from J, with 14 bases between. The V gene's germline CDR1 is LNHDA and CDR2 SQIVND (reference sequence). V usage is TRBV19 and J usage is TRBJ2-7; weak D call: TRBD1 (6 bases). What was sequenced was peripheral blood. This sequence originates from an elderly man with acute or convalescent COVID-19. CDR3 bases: TGTGCCAGTAGCGCTCAGGGGTTCGCCTACGAGCAGTACTTC. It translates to CASSAQGFAYEQYF. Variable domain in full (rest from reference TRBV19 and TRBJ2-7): DGGITQSPKYLFRKEGQNVTLSCEQNLNHDAMYWYRQDPGQGLRLIYYSQIVNDFQKGDIAEGYSVSREKKESFPLTVTSAQKNPTAFYLCASSAQGFAYEQYFGPGTRLTVT.